The rows below give T cell receptor beta chains drawn from one sample of a study of Ad26.COV2.S vaccination and SARS-CoV-2 variants. Here immunoSEQ multiplex PCR was the method, and the copy in TCRdb shows in-frame clones only, minus some. The data contain 380,000 or so clones, 70% to 90% of them singletons. The sample was peripheral blood, taken in a trial of Ad26.COV2.S vaccine versus placebo. Receptors were obtained from a person between 18 and 65 years old who received the Ad26.COV2.S COVID-19 vaccine or a placebo. Each CDR3 is given with its conserved first and last residue.

CDR3aa,j_gene,v_gene
CASSKKGVNQPQHF,TRBJ1-5,TRBV21-1
CASSPGLAGGPREQYF,TRBJ2-7,TRBV28
CASSLPGGYTEAFF,TRBJ1-1,TRBV7-3
CASSLNEQFF,TRBJ2-1,TRBV28
CASSLAGMGETQYF,TRBJ2-5,TRBV11-3
CASSRAGIEETQYF,TRBJ2-5,TRBV19
CASSFGGTSGSNEQFF,TRBJ2-1,TRBV5-4
CASRPGQSNEKLFF,TRBJ1-4,TRBV28
CASSPLAGGITDTQYF,TRBJ2-3,TRBV19
CASSFLSYEQYF,TRBJ2-7,TRBV5-6
CASSQDGTARHSPLHF,TRBJ1-6,TRBV4-3
CASSFPSGTGRNEQFF,TRBJ2-1,TRBV27
CASSSGRGGGYTF,TRBJ1-2,TRBV7-9
CASSEGGIGAQPQHF,TRBJ1-5,TRBV2
CASSQDPGQNPYEQYF,TRBJ2-7,TRBV4-2
CASSPQGGNQPQHF,TRBJ1-5,TRBV7-2